Each of the 25 T cell receptor beta chains below was sequenced from the same sample in a study of blood T cell repertoires in COVID-19. The method was immunoSEQ multiplex PCR; TCRdb's version includes in-frame clones alone and lacks a portion of them. The sample has some 500,000 clones, about 88% seen once. The sequenced material came from peripheral blood. All receptors derive from a woman aged 50 to 65 with COVID-19, enrolled during active disease.

The rearrangement uses TRBV7-9 and TRBJ2-7, with 10 bases fitting TRBD1. The length of the CDR3 is 15 residues. V gave up 6 bases and J gave up 4 bases; unmatched junction bases: 9. Looked up from germline, CDR1 is SEHNR and CDR2 is FQNEAQ (reference sequence). CDR3 coding DNA: TGTGCCAGCAGTACAGACAGGGGGCTCGGGTACGAGCAGTACTTC. Amino acids: CASSTDRGLGYEQYF.

The V gene is TRBV19, the J gene TRBJ1-1, with a weak D call TRBD1 (6 bases). Germline V lookup: CDR1 LNHDA, CDR2 SQIVND (reference sequence). The CDR3 runs to 16 residues. V was pared by 9 bases and J by 2 bases, with 22 bases between. CDR3 DNA: TGTGCCAGCCGAAACGAGGCCCAGGGGCCTAACACTGAAGCTTTCTTT. This encodes CASRNEAQGPNTEAFF.

In its sample, this clone was seen once. The V call is TRBV11-2, the J call TRBJ1-2; 11 nucleotides match TRBD1. With V trimmed by 4 bases and J by 5 bases, 6 bases remained unmatched. CDR3 length: 15 residues. Germline V gene sequence: CDR1 SGHAT, CDR2 FQNNGV. The CDR3 bases are TGTGCCAGCAGCTCCGGGACAGGGGGGGAGTATGGCTACACCTTC. Its protein product is CASSSGTGGEYGYTF.

The DNA for the CDR3 is TGTGCCAGCAGTGAAGCCCGACAGGGCTGGTCTGAAAAACTGTTTTTT. This translates into CASSEARQGWSEKLFF. The chain recombines TRBV6-1 with TRBJ1-4; 7 positions agree with TRBD1. The CDR3 consists of 16 residues. The V gene end was trimmed by 0 bases and the J gene end by 7 bases; junction bases not matched to a gene: 8. Germline CDR1 MNHNS, CDR2 SASEGT.

The chain's CDR3 is CASSLLIGTGELFF. CDR3 nucleotides: TGTGCCAGTTCTCTCCTTATCGGGACCGGGGAGCTGTTTTTT. The chain joins TRBV6-5 to TRBJ2-2; D not certain. CDR1 and CDR2 (germline): MNHEY, SVGAGI. V was trimmed by 9 bases and J by 5 bases, leaving 16 bases between them. The CDR3 contains 14 residues.

The gene calls are TRBV28 and TRBJ1-2; TRBD1 matches at 8 bases. The CDR3 is 15 residues long. CDR1 and CDR2 from the germline V gene are MDHEN and SYDVKM. With 4 bases clipped from V and 7 bases from J, the junction kept 11 bases outside the gene matches. This CDR3 reads CASSSPGTGKGGYTF. CDR3 bases: TGTGCCAGCAGTTCTCCCGGGACAGGAAAGGGTGGCTACACCTTC.

V and J are TRBV12-3 or TRBV12-4 and TRBJ2-7; TRBD1 matches at 8 bases. Unmatched junction bases numbered 2, after V lost 4 bases and J lost 3 bases. The CDR3 runs 13 residues. The chain's CDR3 is CASSYDRGYEQYF. CDR3 nucleotides: TGTGCCAGCAGTTACGACAGGGGCTACGAGCAGTACTTC.

The V and J genes are TRBV27 and TRBJ1-6, with D unresolved. V was clipped by 8 bases and J by 4 bases, with 15 bases between them. Germline CDR1 is MNHEY and CDR2 is SMNVEV (reference sequence). The CDR3 has 15 amino acids. The CDR3 DNA reads TGTGCCAGCGCGCAGACAAGTCATTATAATTCACCCCTCCACTTT. Encoded protein: CASAQTSHYNSPLHF.

The V gene is TRBV10-2, the J gene TRBJ2-2, with a tentative D call TRBD1 (6 bases). The germline V and J ends were trimmed by 6 bases and 5 bases, with 13 bases remaining between them. This CDR3 comprises 14 residues. CDR1 is WSHSY and CDR2 is SAAADI in the germline V gene. CDR3 sequence (DNA): TGCGCCAGCAGACCGGGGACACCAACCGGGGAGCTGTTTTTT. This translates into CASRPGTPTGELFF.

In its sample, this clone was seen once. The chain is built from TRBV6-5 and TRBJ1-2; possible D gene TRBD1, 5 bases. The CDR3 extends over 14 amino acids. V lost 3 bases and J 1 base, leaving 9 bases between the germline ends. Germline-derived CDR1 and CDR2 are MNHEY and SVGAGI. The CDR3 region has the DNA TGTGCCAGCAGTTATCAGGGCTTTAACTATGGCTACACCTTC. Its protein product is CASSYQGFNYGYTF.

J is TRBJ1-6 and V is TRBV19; 8 nucleotides agree with TRBD1. This CDR3 comprises 15 residues. Germline lookup yields CDR1 LNHDA and CDR2 SQIVND (reference sequence). J lost 8 bases, V lost 7 bases, and 10 bases had no gene match. The CDR3, as DNA: TGTGCCAGTAACGTCAGGGGGCGCGCGGATTCACCCCTCCACTTT. The encoded protein is CASNVRGRADSPLHF. Full variable domain (outside the CDR3, taken from reference TRBV19 and TRBJ1-6): DGGITQSPKYLFRKEGQNVTLSCEQNLNHDAMYWYRQDPGQGLRLIYYSQIVNDFQKGDIAEGYSVSREKKESFPLTVTSAQKNPTAFYLCASNVRGRADSPLHFGNGTRLTVT.

This chain uses TRBV9 with TRBJ2-3; 11 bases line up with TRBD2. V dropped 4 bases and J dropped 4; count of bases not matched to a gene: 8. In germline, CDR1 is SGDLS, CDR2 YYNGEE. The CDR3 has 16 amino acids. The CDR3 reads CASSPRLAGNADTQYF. In DNA form, the CDR3 reads TGTGCCAGCAGCCCTAGACTAGCGGGGAACGCAGATACGCAGTATTTT.

This chain connects TRBV6-5 to TRBJ2-7, with 11 bases fitting TRBD1. CDR1 is MNHEY, CDR2 SVGAGI, per germline. The J segment lost 0 bases and the V segment lost 7 bases, leaving 2 bases of the junction unmatched. This CDR3 comprises 14 residues. CDR3 DNA sequence: TGTGCCAGCACCGGGACAGGGGGCTCCTACGAGCAGTACTTC. It translates to CASTGTGGSYEQYF.

The rearrangement links TRBV12-5 to TRBJ1-1, with D possibly matching TRBD1 (6 bases). The CDR3 contains 10 residues. In germline, CDR1 is LGHNT, CDR2 FRNRAP. The V and J ends lost 8 bases and 10 bases respectively, with 11 bases between them. CDR3 residues: CASSGRGAFF. The CDR3 bases are TGTGCTAGTAGTGGCAGGGGAGCTTTCTTT.

This clone was observed a single time. The rearrangement uses TRBV2 and TRBJ1-2; 8 nucleotides line up with TRBD1. V dropped 6 bases and J dropped 8; count of bases not matched to a gene: 5. CDR1 is SNHLY, CDR2 FYNNEI, per germline. The CDR3 extends over 12 amino acids. Here the CDR3 reads CASSQGAWGYTF. CDR3 bases: TGTGCCAGCAGCCAGGGGGCGTGGGGCTACACCTTC.

The CDR3 DNA reads as TGCGCCAGTAAGGGGATTCAGGGGAACACTGAAGCTTTCTTT. It yields the protein CASKGIQGNTEAFF. The rearrangement uses TRBV10-2 and TRBJ1-1; maybe TRBD1 (5 bases). The CDR3 sequence is 14 residues long. V lost 9 bases, J lost 1 base, and 15 bases lay in between. The V gene's germline CDR1 is WSHSY and CDR2 SAAADI.

The V gene is TRBV9, the J gene TRBJ2-7; D might be TRBD2 (5 bases). The CDR3 runs 15 residues. Trimming stripped 7 bases from V and 0 bases from J, with 17 bases between. The germline CDR1 and CDR2 sequences are SGDLS and YYNGEE. The chain's CDR3 is CASSLFPGSSYEQYF. The CDR3 DNA is TGTGCCAGCTCACTCTTCCCGGGGAGCTCCTACGAGCAGTACTTC.

V usage is TRBV20-1 and J usage is TRBJ1-1, with D possibly matching TRBD1 (5 bases). V was trimmed by 7 bases and J by 6 bases, leaving 9 bases between them. CDR3 length: 10 amino acids. Germline V gene lookup returns CDR1 DFQATT and CDR2 SNEGSKA (reference sequence). This CDR3 is CSVQGPEAFF. The CDR3 nucleotides read TGCAGTGTTCAGGGTCCTGAAGCTTTCTTT.

The J gene is TRBJ2-2, the V gene TRBV5-6; 15 bases line up with TRBD2. The ends lost 7 bases at V and 7 bases at J; junction bases unmatched: 8. The CDR3 consists of 16 residues. Looked up from germline, CDR1 is SGHDT and CDR2 is YYEEEE. The CDR3 DNA is TGTGCCAGCGGCTGGACTAGCGGGGGGGCCAACGGGGAGCTGTTTTTT. Protein sequence: CASGWTSGGANGELFF. The full variable domain, rest sourced from reference TRBV5-6 and TRBJ2-2, is DAGVTQSPTHLIKTRGQQVTLRCSPKSGHDTVSWYQQALGQGPQFIFQYYEEEERQRGNFPDRFSGHQFPNYSSELNVNALLLGDSALYLCASGWTSGGANGELFFGEGSRLTVL.

The J gene is TRBJ1-4, the V gene TRBV2; D gene unclear. V was pared by 5 bases and J by 0 bases, with 10 bases between. The CDR3 extends over 15 amino acids. Germline CDR1 reads SNHLY; CDR2 reads FYNNEI. In nucleotides, the CDR3 is TGTGCCAGCAGTCGCGACTGGTCAACTAATGAAAAACTGTTTTTT. Translated, it gives CASSRDWSTNEKLFF.

The chain is built from TRBV7-9 and TRBJ1-2; D is perhaps TRBD1 (5 bases). CDR3 length: 16 amino acids. Trimming removed 5 bases from V and 8 bases from J, with 24 bases in between. Germline CDR1 SEHNR, CDR2 FQNEAQ (reference sequence). The CDR3 coding sequence is TGTGCCAGCAGCCCGTATGGGGCCGGCAGGTCTTCCGGCTACACCTTC. Protein: CASSPYGAGRSSGYTF.

The rearrangement joins TRBV9 to TRBJ2-7; no clear D. This CDR3 comprises 14 residues. Trimming took 0 bases from V and 0 from J, leaving 7 bases between them. Germline assignment: CDR1 SGDLS and CDR2 YYNGEE. The CDR3 sequence is CASSVGADSYEQYF. CDR3 DNA sequence: TGTGCCAGCAGCGTAGGGGCAGACTCCTACGAGCAGTACTTC.

V and J are TRBV7-6 and TRBJ2-7, with 8 nucleotides matching TRBD1. This CDR3 region has 16 residues. The V gene end was trimmed by 0 bases and the J gene end by 7 bases; junction bases not matched to a gene: 11. Germline V gene lookup returns CDR1 SGHVS and CDR2 FNYEAQ. CDR3 sequence (DNA): TGTGCCAGCAGCTTAGCGGGGGCAGGGGGCTTGGAGGAGCAGTACTTC. Translating gives CASSLAGAGGLEEQYF.

J is TRBJ1-1 and V is TRBV5-6, with no clear D. V was shortened by 0 bases and J by 5 bases, with 11 bases between the two germline ends. In germline, CDR1 is SGHDT, CDR2 YYEEEE. The length of the CDR3 is 14 residues. CDR3 in DNA: TGTGCCAGCAGCTTGGGGAGGGCGGGGACTGAAGCTTTCTTT. Protein: CASSLGRAGTEAFF.

The genes are TRBV24-1 and TRBJ2-3; 8 bases map to TRBD2. The CDR3 covers 18 residues. CDR1 is KGHDR, CDR2 SFDVKD, per germline. With V trimmed by 5 bases and J by 2 bases, 14 bases remained unmatched. Here the CDR3 DNA reads TGTGCCACCAGTGCAGTAGCGGGGCAAGAGCCGTACACAGATACGCAGTATTTT. This gives the protein CATSAVAGQEPYTDTQYF.